This T cell receptor beta chain stems from a study of blood T cell repertoires in COVID-19. At the level of the study: T cells, B-cell-depleted T cells, or PBMCs supplied cDNA or gDNA.

Only in-frame clones appear in the TCRdb table, and some are missing; sequencing was by immunoSEQ multiplex PCR. The sample has 250,000 to 400,000 clones, over 75% seen once. The CDR3 sequence is 18 residues long. CDR1 LNHDA and CDR2 SQIVND come from the germline V gene (reference sequence). Trimming left V 5 bases short and J 1 base short, with 20 bases between. The material sequenced was peripheral blood. The chain links TRBV19 to TRBJ2-2; D is possibly TRBD2 (6 bases). The sequence came from a man over 45 with active or convalescent COVID-19. CDR3 DNA sequence: TGTGCCAGTAGTCCAGGACTATCTAGGAGGCTGAACACCGGGGAGCTGTTTTTT. Translation: CASSPGLSRRLNTGELFF.